The 30 T cell receptor beta chains in this list originate from one sample, sequenced in a study of blood T cell repertoires in COVID-19. Some clones are missing from TCRdb's copy, which holds only in-frame ones; the method was immunoSEQ multiplex PCR. The table includes roughly 150,000 clones, 75% to 90% detected once. Sequenced material: peripheral blood. These receptors were obtained from a woman older than 75 with acute or convalescent COVID-19.

The chain has TRBV30 and TRBJ2-7, with 9 bases identical to TRBD1. This CDR3 is 15 amino acids long. Germline V gene sequence: CDR1 GTSNPN, CDR2 SVGIG (reference sequence). With 2 bases clipped from V and 1 base from J, the junction kept 6 bases outside the gene matches. The CDR3 protein is CAWSTRQGGSYEQYF. The CDR3 DNA sequence: TGTGCCTGGAGTACCAGACAGGGGGGGTCCTACGAGCAGTACTTC. Looking up the rest from reference TRBV30 and TRBJ2-7 gives the full variable domain: SQTIHQWPATLVQPVGSPLSLECTVEGTSNPNLYWYRQAAGRGLQLLFYSVGIGQISSEVPQNLSASRPQDRQFILSSKKLLLSDSGFYLCAWSTRQGGSYEQYFGPGTRLTVT.

The V call is TRBV6-5, the J call TRBJ1-1; 7 bases map to TRBD1. The CDR3 has 14 residues. The germline CDR1 and CDR2 sequences are MNHEY and SVGAGI. The trim removed 0 bases at V and 9 bases at J, leaving 7 bases unmatched. CDR3 DNA sequence: TGTGCCAGCAGTTACTCGAACAGGGGTCCTAAAGCTTTCTTT. The encoded protein is CASSYSNRGPKAFF.

The chain has TRBV29-1 and TRBJ1-1; D possibly corresponds to TRBD1 (5 bases). CDR3 length equals 13 residues. Trimming took 1 base from V and 1 from J, leaving 7 bases between them. Germline V gene data show CDR1 as SQVTM and CDR2 as ANQGSEA. CDR3 loop: CSVEGQWNTEAFF. The DNA of the CDR3 is TGCAGCGTTGAAGGACAGTGGAACACTGAAGCTTTCTTT.

The chain uses TRBV15 and TRBJ1-2, with 7 bases identical to TRBD1. Germline lookup yields CDR1 LNHNV and CDR2 YYDKDF (reference sequence). This CDR3 comprises 14 residues. The junction had 2 bases not matched to a gene; V was cut back by 3 bases and J by 1 base. CDR3 protein: CATSRDRRNYGYTF. CDR3 DNA sequence: TGTGCCACCAGCAGGGACAGGCGTAACTATGGCTACACCTTC.

This chain connects TRBV5-5 to TRBJ1-1, with D unresolved. Trimming removed 5 bases at V and 4 bases at J, with 12 bases between. This CDR3 contains 13 residues. Looked up from germline, CDR1 is SGHKS and CDR2 is YYEKEE (reference sequence). The chain's CDR3 is CASSPWSVTEAFF. The CDR3 bases are TGTGCCAGCAGTCCGTGGAGCGTCACTGAAGCTTTCTTT. The entire variable domain, with the rest obtained from reference TRBV5-5 and TRBJ1-1, is as follows: DAGVTQSPTHLIKTRGQQVTLRCSPISGHKSVSWYQQVLGQGPQFIFQYYEKEERGRGNFPDRFSARQFPNYSSELNVNALLLGDSALYLCASSPWSVTEAFFGQGTRLTVV.

This clone was recorded only once. This CDR3 reads CASSDTKASYGYTF. The CDR3 nucleotides read TGTGCCAGCAGTGACACGAAGGCTAGCTATGGCTACACCTTC. This chain links TRBV6-1 with TRBJ1-2; D is undetermined. Trimming cost V 3 bases and J 4 bases, with 12 bases left between them. Germline V gene lookup returns CDR1 MNHNS and CDR2 SASEGT. The CDR3 consists of 14 residues.

The rearrangement links TRBV2 to TRBJ2-5, with 7 bases identical to TRBD1. Losses at the gene ends were 1 base for V and 5 bases for J; bases not matched to a gene: 4. CDR3 length: 14 residues. In germline, CDR1 is SNHLY, CDR2 FYNNEI. The CDR3 DNA reads TGTGCCAGCAGTGAAGACAGGGGACGTGAGACCCAGTACTTC. It codes for CASSEDRGRETQYF.

The chain uses TRBV30 and TRBJ1-5; D not resolved. The CDR3 contains 16 residues. V was clipped by 0 bases and J by 3 bases, with 15 bases between them. Germline V gene sequence: CDR1 GTSNPN, CDR2 SVGIG (reference sequence). The CDR3 sequence is CAWSVPGLPYNQPQHF. The DNA for the CDR3 is TGTGCCTGGAGTGTACCCGGACTACCCTACAATCAGCCCCAGCATTTT.

The chain recombines TRBV30 with TRBJ2-1; TRBD2 agrees at 13 bases. Looked up from germline, CDR1 is GTSNPN and CDR2 is SVGIG (reference sequence). Germline trimming cut 0 bases from V and 5 bases from J; bases unmatched to any gene: 7. This CDR3 has 17 residues. The CDR3 DNA reads TGTGCCTGGAGTGTACTAGCGGGGGGGAGCGGCAACAATGAGCAGTTCTTC. Translation: CAWSVLAGGSGNNEQFF.

The chain is built from TRBV4-1 and TRBJ1-1; weak D call: TRBD1 (5 bases). Trimming removed 2 bases at V and 6 bases at J, with 13 bases between. This CDR3 comprises 14 residues. Germline lookup yields CDR1 MGHRA and CDR2 YSYEKL. This CDR3 is CASSQRWGGAEAFF. The CDR3 DNA follows: TGCGCCAGCAGCCAACGCTGGGGAGGGGCTGAAGCTTTCTTT.

The rearrangement joins TRBV5-1 to TRBJ1-1; D unclear. In germline, CDR1 is SGHRS, CDR2 YFSETQ. This CDR3 region has 15 residues. Trimming pared 0 bases from V and 6 bases from J, leaving 15 bases between. DNA for the CDR3: TGCGCCAGCAGCTTGGAGGGCCGAGGGAGCGCTGAAGCTTTCTTT. It translates to CASSLEGRGSAEAFF.

The chain links TRBV4-2 to TRBJ1-3, with D possibly TRBD1 on 5 matching bases. In germline, CDR1 is LGHNA, CDR2 YNFKEQ. The CDR3 has 15 amino acids. V dropped 6 bases and J dropped 1 base, with 13 bases sitting between them. The CDR3 loop reads CASSPNDRSGNTIYF. CDR3 bases: TGTGCCAGCAGTCCGAATGACAGATCTGGAAACACCATATATTTT.

The chain employs TRBV11-3 and TRBJ1-1; 10 bases are a match to TRBD1. Germline values: CDR1 SGHNT, CDR2 YENEEA. The CDR3 totals 15 residues. The trim removed 5 bases at V and 7 bases at J, leaving 10 bases unmatched. Written as DNA, the CDR3 is TGTGCCAGCAGCGCCGGACAGGGGGTAAAGGGTGAAGCTTTCTTT. It codes for CASSAGQGVKGEAFF.

V and J are TRBV10-3 and TRBJ1-3, with D uncertain. The CDR3 is 12 amino acids. V lost 8 bases, J lost 2 bases, and 7 bases lay in between. The germline V gene encodes CDR1 ENHRY and CDR2 SYGVKD. The CDR3 protein is CAIGGAGNTIYF. DNA for the CDR3: TGTGCCATCGGTGGCGCTGGAAACACCATATATTTT.

The CDR3 here is CASSSGTGGLGSPLHF. As DNA, the CDR3 is TGTGCCAGCAGCTCCGGGACAGGGGGATTAGGGTCACCCCTCCACTTT. This chain connects TRBV7-9 to TRBJ1-6; 11 bases line up with TRBD1. V trimming: 4 bases; J trimming: 10 bases; junction bases outside the gene matches: 9. Germline V lookup: CDR1 SEHNR, CDR2 FQNEAQ (reference sequence). The CDR3 covers 16 residues.

This clone was seen more than once but under ten times. The chain employs TRBV5-1 and TRBJ2-1; D remains unclear. CDR1 SGHRS and CDR2 YFSETQ come from the germline V gene. The CDR3 totals 14 residues. The germline V and J ends were trimmed by 4 bases and 0 bases, with 8 bases remaining between them. This CDR3 reads CASSPDTSYNEQFF. Here the CDR3 DNA reads TGCGCCAGCAGCCCCGACACCTCCTACAATGAGCAGTTCTTC.

The V and J genes are TRBV6-5 and TRBJ1-2; 7 bases agree with TRBD1. CDR3 length: 13 amino acids. Germline V CDR1 and CDR2: MNHEY, SVGAGI. V lost 4 bases and J lost 7; bases outside the gene matches: 6. The CDR3: CASSLGTGVGYTF. Here the CDR3 DNA reads TGTGCCAGCAGTTTGGGTACAGGGGTTGGCTACACCTTC.

V and J are TRBV5-1 and TRBJ2-7; 8 bases align to TRBD2. CDR1 is SGHRS, CDR2 YFSETQ, per germline. The V and J ends lost 4 bases and 6 bases, in that order; junction bases with no gene match: 9. The CDR3 extends over 14 amino acids. DNA of the CDR3: TGCGCCAGCAGCCCCCGGGGGGGAGATGGCGAGCAGTACTTC. The encoded protein is CASSPRGGDGEQYF. The full variable domain, in which reference TRBV5-1 and TRBJ2-7 provide the parts outside the CDR3, is KAGVTQTPRYLIKTRGQQVTLSCSPISGHRSVSWYQQTPGQGLQFLFEYFSETQRNKGNFPGRFSGRQFSNSRSEMNVSTLELGDSALYLCASSPRGGDGEQYFGPGTRLTVT.

The chain uses TRBV21-1 and TRBJ2-7; the table's D call TRBD1 went unverified against the DNA. TRBV21-1 is marked as a pseudogene. The CDR3 runs 15 residues. Written as DNA, the CDR3 is TGTGCCAGCAGCCAGGGACACCCGACCACCTACGAGCAGTACTTC. It encodes CASSQGHPTTYEQYF.

V usage is TRBV6-5 and J usage is TRBJ1-2, with D unresolved. Trimming removed 8 bases at V and 0 bases at J, with 10 bases between. The germline gives CDR1 MNHEY, CDR2 SVGAGI. The CDR3 consists of 13 residues. This chain's CDR3 is CASGRPANYGYTF. The DNA for the CDR3 is TGTGCCAGCGGCCGCCCAGCTAACTATGGCTACACCTTC.

This sequence joins TRBV30 and TRBJ2-5, with TRBD2 identical over 8 bases. The CDR3 has 14 residues. V gave up 1 base and J gave up 5 bases; unmatched junction bases: 6. The germline V gene encodes CDR1 GTSNPN and CDR2 SVGIG (reference sequence). CDR3 loop: CAWSAGGAGETQYF. The CDR3 bases are TGTGCCTGGAGTGCCGGGGGGGCCGGGGAGACCCAGTACTTC.

This chain joins TRBV27 and TRBJ1-5, with 7 bases aligning to TRBD1. V gave up 1 base and J gave up 6 bases; unmatched junction bases: 12. The CDR3 contains 17 residues. CDR1 is MNHEY, CDR2 SMNVEV, per germline (reference sequence). The CDR3: CASSLYRGSGMGQPQHF. CDR3 DNA sequence: TGTGCCAGCAGTTTATACAGGGGCAGTGGTATGGGTCAGCCCCAGCATTTT.

This chain uses TRBV3-1 (or the pseudogene TRBV3-2) with TRBJ1-3; D is unresolved. The V end was cut by 1 base, the J end by 2 bases, with 9 bases between. CDR3 length: 15 amino acids. In germline, CDR1 is LGHDT, CDR2 YNNKEL (reference sequence). This CDR3 is CASSQGGLAGNTIYF. The CDR3, as DNA: TGTGCCAGCAGCCAAGGAGGGCTTGCTGGAAACACCATATATTTT.

This chain uses TRBV4-1 with TRBJ1-2, with D perhaps TRBD1 (5 bases). CDR1 MGHRA and CDR2 YSYEKL come from the germline V gene. CDR3 length: 15 amino acids. V lost 2 bases and J lost 4, with 14 bases in between. Here the CDR3 DNA reads TGCGCCAGCAGCCAATTGACAGTTACGCCCTATGGCTACACCTTC. Translated, it gives CASSQLTVTPYGYTF.

This clone was picked up one time. The chain combines TRBV6-6 with TRBJ1-1; weak D call: TRBD1 (5 bases). Trimming shortened V by 2 bases and J by 3 bases, and 7 bases separated the two germline ends. Germline V gives CDR1 MNHNY, CDR2 SVGAGI (reference sequence). This CDR3 contains 13 residues. The DNA of the CDR3 is TGTGCCAGCAGTTACGGGGGGGACACTGAAGCTTTCTTT. Amino acids: CASSYGGDTEAFF.

The gene calls are TRBV5-4 and TRBJ2-1; the D gene is possibly TRBD2 (7 bases). V dropped 4 bases and J dropped 7 bases, with 18 bases sitting between them. Germline loops: CDR1 SGHNT, CDR2 YYREEE (reference sequence). CDR3 length: 15 amino acids. CDR3 residues: CASSPSGGRGNEQFF. The DNA for the CDR3 is TGTGCCAGCAGCCCCTCGGGGGGCCGAGGTAATGAGCAGTTCTTC.

This chain connects TRBV5-1 to TRBJ2-2; D not certain. Germline assignment: CDR1 SGHRS and CDR2 YFSETQ. The ends were cut back, 0 bases at V and 0 bases at J, with 3 bases in the middle. The CDR3 is 14 residues long. CDR3 DNA: TGCGCCAGCAGCTTGGAGCCGAACACCGGGGAGCTGTTTTTT. It encodes CASSLEPNTGELFF.

V and J are TRBV2 and TRBJ2-7, with a tentative D call TRBD1 (6 bases). CDR3 length: 12 amino acids. The V end was cut by 5 bases, the J end by 3 bases, with 8 bases between. CDR1 and CDR2 (germline): SNHLY, FYNNEI. CDR3: CASSPQGYEQYF. The CDR3 DNA reads as TGTGCCAGCAGTCCACAGGGCTACGAGCAGTACTTC.

This chain uses TRBV7-2 with TRBJ2-7; 10 bases agree with TRBD1. J gave up 5 bases and V 3 bases, and 4 bases lay outside the gene matches. Germline V gives CDR1 SGHTA, CDR2 FQGNSA. The CDR3 sequence is 14 residues long. CDR3 protein: CASSLTGGEDEQYF. The CDR3 DNA reads TGTGCCAGCAGCTTGACAGGGGGCGAGGACGAGCAGTACTTC.

This rearrangement joins TRBV3-1 (or the pseudogene TRBV3-2) to TRBJ2-7; D possibly corresponds to TRBD2 (6 bases). Germline-derived CDR1 and CDR2 are LGHDT and YNNKEL (reference sequence). Trimming pared 3 bases from V and 4 bases from J, leaving 13 bases between. The CDR3 is made up of 14 amino acids. The DNA of the CDR3 is TGTGCCAGCAGCCAGGTGGGGGGATCTTACGAGCAGTACTTC. Its protein product is CASSQVGGSYEQYF.